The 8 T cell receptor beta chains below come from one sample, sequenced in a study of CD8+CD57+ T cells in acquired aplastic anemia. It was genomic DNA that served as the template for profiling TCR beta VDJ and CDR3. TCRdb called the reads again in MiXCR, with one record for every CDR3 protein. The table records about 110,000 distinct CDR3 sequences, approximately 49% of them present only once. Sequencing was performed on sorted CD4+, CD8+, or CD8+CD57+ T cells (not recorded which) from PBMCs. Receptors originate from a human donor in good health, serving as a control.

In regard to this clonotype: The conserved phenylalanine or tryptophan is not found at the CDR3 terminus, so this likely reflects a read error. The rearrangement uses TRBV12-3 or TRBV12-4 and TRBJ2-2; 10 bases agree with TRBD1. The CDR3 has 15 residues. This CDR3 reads CAGRTWTGGTGELFS. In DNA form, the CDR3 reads TGTGCCGGCAGAACCTGGACAGGGGGGACCGGGGAGCTGTTTTCT.

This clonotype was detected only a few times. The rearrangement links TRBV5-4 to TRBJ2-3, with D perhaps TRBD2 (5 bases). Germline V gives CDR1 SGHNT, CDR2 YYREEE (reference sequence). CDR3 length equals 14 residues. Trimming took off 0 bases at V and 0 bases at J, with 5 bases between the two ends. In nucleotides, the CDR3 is TGTGCCAGCAGCTTGGCGGGAAGCACAGATACGCAGTATTTT. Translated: CASSLAGSTDTQYF.

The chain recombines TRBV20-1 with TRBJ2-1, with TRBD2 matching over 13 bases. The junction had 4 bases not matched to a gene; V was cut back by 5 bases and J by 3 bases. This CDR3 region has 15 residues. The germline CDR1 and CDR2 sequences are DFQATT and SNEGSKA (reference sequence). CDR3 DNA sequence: TGCAGTGCTGGACGGACTAGCGGGAGCTACAATGAGCAGTTCTTC. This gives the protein CSAGRTSGSYNEQFF.

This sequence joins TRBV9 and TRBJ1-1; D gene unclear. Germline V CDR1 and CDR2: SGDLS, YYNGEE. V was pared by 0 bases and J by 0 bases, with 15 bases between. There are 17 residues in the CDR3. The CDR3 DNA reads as TGTGCCAGCAGCGTAGAGGACTACCCGATCCTGAACACTGAAGCTTTCTTT. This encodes CASSVEDYPILNTEAFF. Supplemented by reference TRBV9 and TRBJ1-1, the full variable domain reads DSGVTQTPKHLITATGQRVTLRCSPRSGDLSVYWYQQSLDQGLQFLIQYYNGEERAKGNILERFSAQQFPDLHSELNLSSLELGDSALYFCASSVEDYPILNTEAFFGQGTRLTVV.

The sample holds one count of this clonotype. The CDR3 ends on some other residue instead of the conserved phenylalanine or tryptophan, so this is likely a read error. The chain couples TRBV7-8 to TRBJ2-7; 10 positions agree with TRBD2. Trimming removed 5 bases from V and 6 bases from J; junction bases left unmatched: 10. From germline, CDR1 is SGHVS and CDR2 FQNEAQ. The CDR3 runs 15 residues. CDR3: CASSHSGGASSEQYS. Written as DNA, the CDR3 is TGTGCCAGCAGCCACAGCGGGGGGGCCTCGAGCGAGCAGTACTCC.

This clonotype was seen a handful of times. The CDR3, as DNA: TGTGCCAGCAGTTCTGCGGACCCTCAAAGAGGCACTGAAGCTTTCTTT. It specifies CASSSADPQRGTEAFF. The rearrangement links TRBV27 to TRBJ1-1; D gene ambiguous. Germline V gene lookup returns CDR1 MNHEY and CDR2 SMNVEV (reference sequence). V was trimmed by 4 bases and J by 4 bases, leaving 19 bases between them. The CDR3 extends over 16 amino acids.

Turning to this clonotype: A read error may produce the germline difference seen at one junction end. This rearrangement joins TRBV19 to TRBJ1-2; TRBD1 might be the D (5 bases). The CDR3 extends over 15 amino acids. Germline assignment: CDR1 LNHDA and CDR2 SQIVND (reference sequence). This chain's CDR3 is CASSIDYRSRYDYTF. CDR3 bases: TGTGCCAGTAGTATTGACTACAGGTCCAGGTATGACTACACCTTC.

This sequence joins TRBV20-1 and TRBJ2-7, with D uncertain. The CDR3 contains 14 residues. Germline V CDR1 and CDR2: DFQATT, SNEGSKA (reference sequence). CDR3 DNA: TGCAATGCCCCACTCGTATCGACACCCTACGAGCAGTACTTC. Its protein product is CNAPLVSTPYEQYF.